The TCR beta chain described here comes from a study of human T cells and chemical hapten exposure. Across the whole study: The patients were mostly female; they had alopecia areata, totalis or universalis.

Details on this clonotype: An end of the junction does not agree with germline; a read error may underlie this.

The study used a library that attached unique molecular identifiers to individual cDNA molecules. One entry per CDR3 protein results from TCRdb running MiXCR on the RACE reads. Among roughly 380,000 distinct CDR3 sequences listed, about 6% were seen once. The CDR3 extends over 13 amino acids. Per germline, CDR1 SGHRS and CDR2 YFSETQ. The time point denotes: patch test 2, 6 weeks after DPC sensitization. Treatment of the sample: therapeutic diphenylcyclopropenone sensitization with weekly scalp DPC. Blood, whole and unfractionated, served as the source for total RNA extraction. The clonotype originates from a woman aged 18-35 years with alopecia areata. Some clones in this sample may be carry-over from other donors' samples. The sample was whole blood, taken in connection with sensitization to the hapten diphenylcyclopropenone (DPC). The gene calls are TRBV5-1 and TRBJ2-7; D is unresolved. The chain's CDR3 is CASSLDGSYEQCF. In nucleotides, the CDR3 is TGCGCCAGCAGCCTGGACGGCTCCTACGAGCAGTGCTTC.